Presented here are 19 T cell receptor beta chains from one specimen sequenced in a study of vaccination and CD4 T cells after COVID-19. Scientists ran DNA taken from cultured CD4+ T cells through the Oncomine TCR Beta short-read assay for sequencing. TCRdb processed the PCR reads anew with MiXCR; each CDR3 protein has one entry. The repertoire holds around 15,000 distinct CDR3 sequences, with under 60% as singletons. Treatment here: approximately 10-day PBMC culture with coronavirus spike peptide pools or control peptides (ViraFEST assay). Their target antigens are unknown. Source material: CD4+ T cells from blood, cultured in vitro. The receptors here all came from a human donor who had recovered from COVID-19.

The chain is built from TRBV14 and TRBJ1-1, with TRBD1 as a possible D gene (6 bases). CDR1 and CDR2 (germline): SGHDN, FVKESK. The CDR3 runs 14 residues. The V gene lost 0 bases and the J gene lost 5 bases, with 10 bases spanning the gap. Written as DNA, the CDR3 is TGTGCCAGCAGCCAAGAAGCGCAGGGGACTGAAGCTTTCTTT. Its translation: CASSQEAQGTEAFF.

This clonotype has more than one count but fewer than ten. The chain couples TRBV6-2 or TRBV6-3 to TRBJ2-7, with TRBD1 matching 7 bases. The germline V gene has CDR1 MNHEY and CDR2 SVGEGT. This CDR3 comprises 14 residues. V dropped 3 bases and J dropped 3; count of bases not matched to a gene: 5. Here the CDR3 reads CASSYRDRHYEQYF. DNA for the CDR3: TGTGCCAGCAGTTATCGGGACAGACACTACGAGCAGTACTTC.

This clonotype has just a few counts. The chain joins TRBV7-2 to TRBJ2-2, with 8 bases aligning to TRBD2. The CDR3 length is 14 residues. The V and J ends lost 3 bases and 5 bases, in that order; junction bases with no gene match: 2. Per germline, CDR1 SGHTA and CDR2 FQGNSA. The CDR3 nucleotides read TGTGCCAGCAGCTTTAAGCGGGGGACCGGGGAGCTGTTTTTT. It codes for CASSFKRGTGELFF.

A few counts support this clonotype. The chain has TRBV24-1 and TRBJ2-5; 9 positions agree with TRBD1. The CDR3 is 15 residues long. Trimming cost V 3 bases and J 5 bases; bases outside gene matches: 6. Germline CDR1 KGHDR, CDR2 SFDVKD. Here the CDR3 DNA reads TGTGCCACCAGTGATCCCGGGACAGGGAGGGAGACCCAGTACTTC. This sequence encodes CATSDPGTGRETQYF.

The chain couples TRBV28 to TRBJ1-5; perhaps TRBD1 as D (5 bases). The CDR3 sequence is 16 residues long. Germline V CDR1 and CDR2: MDHEN, SYDVKM. Trimming left V 6 bases short and J 1 base short, with 16 bases between. The CDR3 DNA reads as TGTGCCAGCAGGAACCACAGGTCGGGGAGCAATCAGCCCCAGCATTTT. Its translation is CASRNHRSGSNQPQHF.

The chain is built from TRBV7-2 and TRBJ1-1; 7 nucleotides agree with TRBD1. Germline CDR1 is SGHTA and CDR2 is FQGNSA. V trimming: 3 bases; J trimming: 0 bases; junction bases outside the gene matches: 10. This CDR3 is built from 17 residues. The CDR3 region is CASSLFAVGGLNTEAFF. The CDR3 coding sequence is TGTGCCAGCAGCTTGTTTGCTGTAGGGGGCCTGAACACTGAAGCTTTCTTT.

This sequence joins TRBV5-8 and TRBJ2-3; 9 bases are shared with TRBD1. The CDR3 runs 14 residues. Germline loops: CDR1 SGHTS, CDR2 YDEGEE. With 4 bases clipped from V and 3 bases from J, the junction kept 3 bases outside the gene matches. CDR3 region: CASSRGQGTDTQYF. The CDR3 DNA follows: TGTGCCAGCAGCAGGGGACAGGGAACAGATACGCAGTATTTT.

A few counts support this clonotype. This chain connects TRBV18 to TRBJ1-1; possible D gene TRBD1, 5 bases. CDR3 length equals 16 residues. Germline CDR1 and CDR2: KGHSH and LQKENI. Between the trimmed V and J ends, which lost 3 bases and 6 bases, there was a span of 20 bases. The CDR3 spells CASSPAEGPRVAEAFF. The CDR3 DNA reads as TGTGCCAGCTCACCGGCGGAGGGCCCCAGGGTGGCTGAAGCTTTCTTT.

The chain uses TRBV12-3 or TRBV12-4 and TRBJ1-5, with TRBD1 as a possible D gene (5 bases). This CDR3 has 15 residues. V lost 5 bases to trimming and J lost 0 bases, with 11 bases between them. Here the CDR3 reads CASSPTGVSNQPQHF. The CDR3 DNA reads as TGTGCCAGCAGTCCTACAGGTGTTAGCAATCAGCCCCAGCATTTT.

The CDR3 loop reads CASTRLVNTGELFF. The CDR3 DNA follows: TGTGCCAGCACCCGACTCGTAAACACCGGGGAGCTGTTTTTT. The rearrangement joins TRBV6-2 or TRBV6-3 to TRBJ2-2; D gene unclear. This CDR3 contains 14 residues. The germline gives CDR1 MNHEY, CDR2 SVGEGT. Trimming shortened V by 7 bases and J by 2 bases, and 11 bases separated the two germline ends.

The V gene is TRBV15, the J gene TRBJ2-7; 8 bases map to TRBD1. The V gene's germline CDR1 is LNHNV and CDR2 YYDKDF (reference sequence). The trim removed 4 bases at V and 6 bases at J, leaving 14 bases unmatched. The CDR3 spans 16 residues. The CDR3 here is CATSNNAGQGMGEQYF. CDR3 DNA: TGTGCCACCAGCAATAACGCCGGACAGGGTATGGGCGAGCAGTACTTC.

The V call is TRBV19, the J call TRBJ1-2, with 7 bases identical to TRBD1. This CDR3 is 17 amino acids long. Germline V lookup: CDR1 LNHDA, CDR2 SQIVND (reference sequence). Trimming took 4 bases from V and 5 from J; bases not matched to a gene: 16. The CDR3 is CASSTREGGVKGYGYTF. The CDR3 coding sequence is TGTGCCAGTAGTACCCGGGAAGGGGGCGTTAAAGGGTATGGCTACACCTTC.

The chain links TRBV20-1 to TRBJ1-2; no reliable D call. Between the trimmed V and J ends, which lost 0 bases and 8 bases, there was a span of 10 bases. CDR3 length equals 12 residues. CDR1 is DFQATT and CDR2 is SNEGSKA in the germline V gene (reference sequence). The CDR3 nucleotides read TGCAGTGCTAGAGATGGAGTTCTGGGCTACACCTTC. It codes for CSARDGVLGYTF.

This clonotype was seen a single time. V usage is TRBV6-1 and J usage is TRBJ2-3, with TRBD1 identical over 7 bases. Germline CDR1 MNHNS, CDR2 SASEGT. The CDR3 is 13 amino acids. The V and J ends lost 5 bases and 2 bases, in that order; junction bases with no gene match: 1. CDR3 DNA sequence: TGTGCCAGCAGTCAGGGGGACACAGATACGCAGTATTTT. Protein product: CASSQGDTDTQYF.

There are a few counts of this clonotype. V usage is TRBV24-1 and J usage is TRBJ1-5; 7 bases are a match to TRBD1. J gave up 6 bases and V 4 bases, and 8 bases lay outside the gene matches. Per germline, CDR1 KGHDR and CDR2 SFDVKD. CDR3 length: 15 amino acids. As DNA, the CDR3 is TGTGCCACCAGTGACCCGAGACAGGGAGTTCAGCCCCAGCATTTT. It is translated as CATSDPRQGVQPQHF.

The chain couples TRBV11-2 to TRBJ2-3; no firm D call. V gave up 3 bases and J gave up 3 bases, with 13 bases separating them. Looked up from germline, CDR1 is SGHAT and CDR2 is FQNNGV. There are 15 residues in the CDR3. CDR3 sequence (DNA): TGTGCCAGCAGCTTTAGAGTTGACGGGACAGATACGCAGTATTTT. It is translated as CASSFRVDGTDTQYF. The whole variable domain, remainder taken from reference TRBV11-2 and TRBJ2-3, is EAGVAQSPRYKIIEKRQSVAFWCNPISGHATLYWYQQILGQGPKLLIQFQNNGVVDDSQLPKDRFSAERLKGVDSTLKIQPAKLEDSAVYLCASSFRVDGTDTQYFGPGTRLTVL.

The CDR3 DNA reads TGTGCCAGCCGGCGACAGGTCACCATTGAAGCTTTCTTT. The encoded protein is CASRRQVTIEAFF. The gene calls are TRBV6-1 and TRBJ1-1, with TRBD1 as a possible D gene (6 bases). Germline V CDR1 and CDR2: MNHNS, SASEGT. The CDR3 runs 13 residues. Trimming cost V 8 bases and J 7 bases, with 17 bases left between them.

This clonotype came up a few times. This chain uses TRBV30 with TRBJ1-1; D possibly corresponds to TRBD1 (5 bases). The ends were cut back, 0 bases at V and 4 bases at J, with 12 bases in the middle. CDR1 and CDR2 from the germline V gene are GTSNPN and SVGIG (reference sequence). CDR3 length: 14 amino acids. DNA for the CDR3: TGTGCCTGGAGTGTGGGGGGAGGGAGCACTGAAGCTTTCTTT. It yields the protein CAWSVGGGSTEAFF.

The rearrangement uses TRBV11-2 and TRBJ2-1; the D is unclear. The CDR3 consists of 15 residues. Germline loops: CDR1 SGHAT, CDR2 FQNNGV. The V gene lost 5 bases and the J gene lost 4 bases, with 15 bases spanning the gap. CDR3 DNA sequence: TGTGCCAGCAGCACAGTCAAGTCCCCTTACAATGAGCAGTTCTTC. This translates into CASSTVKSPYNEQFF.